This T cell receptor beta chain was captured in a study of cytomegalovirus exposure and HLA in healthy donors (dated by TCRdb to about 2017). Context from the whole study: A later analysis indicated that the 100 to 150 validation repertoires were generated on the platform also employed for the approximately 700 repertoires of the first cohort. The study aimed to test whether cataloging public T cell receptors could reveal signatures of past pathogen exposure. A separate validation cohort of roughly 110 different subjects was used in addition to the roughly 670-subject first cohort. The study combined high-throughput TCR immunosequencing, statistical association of individual TCRs with disease status, and machine learning to predict cytomegalovirus infection status. General conclusions and limits of the study: In both the original and validation cohorts, the classifier was reported to diagnose cytomegalovirus status with high specificity and sensitivity. It was suggested by the authors that the approach could potentially be generalized to other disease states and immunological phenotypes. In vitro tests confirmed that a few of the cytomegalovirus-associated TCR beta chains recognize cytomegalovirus antigens. The study listed 150 to 200 TCR beta chains as associated with cytomegalovirus. Of the cluster scores, approximately 95% were above 0 in a later analysis, which found that TCRs clustered in the first cohort also tended to co-occur in the 95 to 150 validation repertoires. While some public TCRs were present in many individuals, most TCR sequences turned up only very rarely across donors. The validation cohort had no HLA typing available for a later analysis, so co-occurrence within that cohort was assessed over all 120 or so repertoires.

Donors formed part of the validation cohort, which comprised approximately 130 subjects and was distinct from the first cohort of 666 subjects. Receptors were amplified or captured by the immunoSEQ multiplex PCR assay. Per the source publication's procedure: A statistical classification framework was built to diagnose cytomegalovirus status from the catalog of TCR beta chain sequences. As stored in TCRdb, this immuneACCESS dataset retains in-frame rearrangements with V and J assigned. A fraction of the clones does not appear; measured against another copy, unresolved V genes explain less than half of the discrepancy, and the remainder lacks a known reason. D and trimming were read from the DNA, whereas the V and J calls and clone size are those reported in that table. This sample lists under 400,000 clones; roughly 90% were detected once. Roughly 0.83% of the sample comes from the top ten. Of note for this clone: It lacks a known antigen. There are no base qualities to consult, and no much larger clone falls within one base. Other DNA sequences in the sample encode the same CDR3.

Looking up the germline V gene yields CDR1 SGHVS and CDR2 FNYEAQ. Germline trimming: 3 bases from V, 2 bases from J; junction bases outside gene matches: 4. The CDR3 sequence holds 15 residues, the cysteine and phenylalanine included. Only the CDR3 part of the read is kept: 45 bases, read in frame from the first base. The V gene is TRBV7-6 and the J gene is TRBJ1-1; the central 9 bases match TRBD1. The sequenced sample consisted of PBMCs. The TCR originated in a woman under 30 in good health and CMV-seronegative. CDR3 loop: CASSLGQGLNTEAFF. The sequence in DNA is TGTGCCAGCAGCTTGGGACAGGGACTTAACACTGAAGCTTTCTTT.